These T cell receptor beta chains were read from a single sample in a study of naive and memory T cell subsets. TCRdb itself ran the 5' RACE reads through MiXCR, one entry per CDR3 protein. The sample lists some 22,000 distinct CDR3 sequences, 4% to 4.5% occurring once. The receptors come from a male donor in good health. CDR3s include the opening cysteine and the closing phenylalanine or tryptophan. The D gene is left open where the match is weak. The size of a clone is reported for some rows only, either as once, few or many, or as a class for expanded clones.

len	j_gene	d_gene	abundance	v_gene	CDR3aa	CDR3nt
14	TRBJ1-3	NA	NA	TRBV10-3	CAISAGFSGNTIYF	TGTGCCATCAGTGCGGGGTTCTCTGGAAACACCATATATTTT
14	TRBJ2-1	TRBD2	many	TRBV30	CAWSVVAGVGEQFF	TGTGCCTGGAGTGTAGTAGCGGGAGTAGGTGAGCAGTTCTTC
15	TRBJ2-7	TRBD1	many	TRBV6-1	CASIPRTGSSYEQYF	TGTGCCAGCATCCCACGGACAGGCAGTTCCTACGAGCAGTACTTC
11	TRBJ2-2	NA	many	TRBV27	CASSFYGELFF	TGTGCCAGCAGTTTCTACGGGGAGCTGTTTTTT
15	TRBJ2-7	TRBD2	many	TRBV6-6	CASSQRTSRRNEQYF	TGTGCCAGCAGCCAGAGGACTAGCCGCAGAAACGAGCAGTACTTC
14	TRBJ2-3	TRBD2	many	TRBV20-1	CSAPNAGGIDTQYF	TGCAGTGCTCCTAATGCGGGGGGGATAGATACGCAGTATTTT
18	TRBJ2-1	NA	many	TRBV4-1	CASSQGPTGVSSYNEQFF	TGCGCCAGCAGCCAAGGACCTACCGGGGTGAGCTCCTACAATGAGCAGTTCTTC
14	TRBJ2-5	TRBD2	many	TRBV20-1	CSASGLALQETQYF	TGCAGTGCTTCAGGACTAGCTCTACAAGAGACCCAGTACTTC
14	TRBJ2-7	NA	many	TRBV6-2/TRBV6-3	CASSYRRSTYEQYF	TGTGCCAGCAGTTACAGGCGATCTACCTACGAGCAGTACTTC
15	TRBJ2-4	NA	many	TRBV7-9	CASSLRQDVKNIQYF	TGTGCCAGCAGCTTACGCCAGGATGTCAAAAACATTCAGTACTTC
13	TRBJ2-3	TRBD2	many	TRBV20-1	CSAMRGGTDTQYF	TGCAGTGCTATGCGGGGGGGCACAGATACGCAGTATTTT
14	TRBJ1-4	TRBD1	many	TRBV7-8	CASSSNTGDEKLFF	TGTGCCAGCAGCTCGAACACAGGGGATGAAAAACTGTTTTTT
15	TRBJ1-3	TRBD1	many	TRBV28	CASSGLTGFGNTIYF	TGTGCCAGCAGCGGCCTGACAGGGTTTGGAAACACCATATATTTT
13	TRBJ1-2	NA	many	TRBV7-8	CASSNDRNYGYTF	TGTGCCAGCAGCAACGACAGAAACTATGGCTACACCTTC
13	TRBJ1-2	TRBD1	many	TRBV6-5	CASRPDRGLGYTF	TGTGCCAGCAGACCCGACAGGGGGCTTGGCTACACCTTC
15	TRBJ2-3	TRBD2	many	TRBV6-5	CASSFSGPSTDTQYF	TGTGCCAGCAGTTTTAGCGGGCCCAGCACAGATACGCAGTATTTT
14	TRBJ2-1	NA	many	TRBV29-1	CSVETGSVYNEQFF	TGCAGCGTTGAAACAGGGTCCGTCTACAATGAGCAGTTCTTC
15	TRBJ2-5	NA	many	TRBV7-2	CASSLGGGPQETQYF	TGTGCCAGCAGCTTAGGCGGCGGGCCCCAAGAGACCCAGTACTTC
17	TRBJ2-1	NA	many	TRBV11-2	CASSLWGGDSSYNEQFF	TGTGCCAGCAGCTTGTGGGGGGGCGATAGCTCCTACAATGAGCAGTTCTTC
19	TRBJ1-5	TRBD1	NA	TRBV19	CASSIDGTGALVSNQPQHF	TGTGCCAGTAGTATAGATGGGACAGGGGCCCTTGTAAGCAATCAGCCCCAGCATTTT
14	TRBJ2-1	NA	many	TRBV6-5	CASSYYGSYNEQFF	TGTGCCAGCAGTTATTATGGGTCCTACAATGAGCAGTTCTTC
14	TRBJ2-7	NA	many	TRBV2	CASSEGGALYEQYF	TGTGCCAGCAGTGAAGGGGGGGCGCTCTACGAGCAGTACTTC
13	TRBJ1-3	TRBD1	many	TRBV29-1	CSVSRGSGNTIYF	TGCAGCGTTAGCAGGGGGTCTGGAAACACCATATATTTT
17	TRBJ1-6	NA	NA	TRBV14	CAILIRHYTNYNSPLHF	TGTGCCATCCTGATAAGACATTATACAAACTATAATTCACCCCTCCACTTT
16	TRBJ2-3	TRBD2	many	TRBV6-4	CASSDSSGGAVDTQYF	TGTGCCAGCAGTGACTCTAGCGGGGGGGCCGTAGATACGCAGTATTTT
16	TRBJ2-2	TRBD1	many	TRBV24-1	CATSMRQGENTGELFF	TGTGCCACCAGTATGAGACAGGGGGAAAACACCGGGGAGCTGTTTTTT
15	TRBJ2-7	NA	many	TRBV5-6	CASSLQGQGLNEQYF	TGTGCCAGCAGCTTGCAGGGGCAGGGGCTTAACGAGCAGTACTTC
17	TRBJ2-1	TRBD2	many	TRBV6-2/TRBV6-3	CASSFAPYGGGRGEQFF	TGTGCCAGCAGTTTCGCCCCCTATGGCGGGGGACGGGGTGAGCAGTTCTTC
17	TRBJ2-3	TRBD2	many	TRBV5-5	CASSFDGTIPSTDTQYF	TGTGCCAGCAGCTTCGACGGGACTATCCCTAGCACAGATACGCAGTATTTT
11	TRBJ1-1	NA	NA	TRBV25-1	CASSLQAEAFF	TGTGCCAGCAGCTTGCAAGCTGAAGCTTTCTTT
21	TRBJ2-3	TRBD2	many	TRBV7-9	CASSSHPWFLAGGGPTDTQYF	TGTGCCAGCAGCTCACACCCCTGGTTTTTGGCGGGGGGAGGCCCCACAGATACGCAGTATTTT
16	TRBJ2-7	NA	many	TRBV30	CAWSPPRGLGSYEQYF	TGTGCCTGGAGCCCCCCCAGAGGCCTCGGATCCTACGAGCAGTACTTC
12	TRBJ2-5	NA	many	TRBV29-1	CSVIQTQETQYF	TGCAGCGTGATTCAAACCCAAGAGACCCAGTACTTC
16	TRBJ2-3	TRBD2	many	TRBV9	CASSAELAGYTDTQYF	TGTGCCAGCAGCGCCGAACTAGCGGGTTACACAGATACGCAGTATTTT
11	TRBJ2-7	NA	many	TRBV3-1	CASSQRSEQYF	TGTGCCAGCAGCCAAAGGAGTGAGCAGTACTTC